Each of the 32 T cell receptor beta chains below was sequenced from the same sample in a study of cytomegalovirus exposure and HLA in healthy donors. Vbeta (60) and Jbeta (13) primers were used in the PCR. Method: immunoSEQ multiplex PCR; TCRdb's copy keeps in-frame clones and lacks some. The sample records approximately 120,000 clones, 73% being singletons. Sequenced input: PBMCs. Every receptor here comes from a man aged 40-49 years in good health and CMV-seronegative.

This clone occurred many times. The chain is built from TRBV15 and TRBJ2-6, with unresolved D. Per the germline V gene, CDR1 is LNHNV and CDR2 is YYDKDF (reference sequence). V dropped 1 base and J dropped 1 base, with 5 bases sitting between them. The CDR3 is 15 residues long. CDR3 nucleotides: TGTGCCACCAGCAGAGGACAATCTGGGGCCAACGTCCTGACTTTC. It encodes CATSRGQSGANVLTF.

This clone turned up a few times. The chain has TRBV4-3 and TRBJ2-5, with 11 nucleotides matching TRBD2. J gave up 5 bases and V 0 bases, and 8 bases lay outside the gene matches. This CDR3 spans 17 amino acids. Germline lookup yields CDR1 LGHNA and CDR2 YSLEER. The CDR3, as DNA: TGCGCCAGCAGCCAAGAGGAACTGACTAGCGGGGCGGAGACCCAGTACTTC. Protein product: CASSQEELTSGAETQYF.

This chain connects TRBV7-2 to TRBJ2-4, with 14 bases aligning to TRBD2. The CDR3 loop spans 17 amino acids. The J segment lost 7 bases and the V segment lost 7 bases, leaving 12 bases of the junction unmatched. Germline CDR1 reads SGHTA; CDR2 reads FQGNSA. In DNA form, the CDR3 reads TGTGCCAGCAACCAGGAGGGACTAGCGGGGGCGAGGAACATTCAGTACTTC. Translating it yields CASNQEGLAGARNIQYF.

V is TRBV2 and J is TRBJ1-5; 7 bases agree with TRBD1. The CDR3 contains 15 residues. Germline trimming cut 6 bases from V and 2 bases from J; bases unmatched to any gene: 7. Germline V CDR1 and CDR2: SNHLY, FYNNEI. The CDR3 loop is CASSAGGMGNQPQHF. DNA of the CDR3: TGTGCCAGCAGCGCAGGGGGAATGGGCAATCAGCCCCAGCATTTT.

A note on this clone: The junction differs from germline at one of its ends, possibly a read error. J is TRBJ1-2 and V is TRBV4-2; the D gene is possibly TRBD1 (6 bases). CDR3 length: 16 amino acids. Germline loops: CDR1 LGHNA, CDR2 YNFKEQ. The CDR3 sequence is CASSQGTGSRDYGYPF. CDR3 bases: TGTGCCAGCAGCCAAGGTACAGGGTCGCGTGACTATGGCTACCCCTTC.

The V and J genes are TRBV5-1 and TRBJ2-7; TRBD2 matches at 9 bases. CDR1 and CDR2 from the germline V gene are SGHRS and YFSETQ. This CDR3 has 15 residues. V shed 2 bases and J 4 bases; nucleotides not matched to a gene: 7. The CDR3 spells CASSFQRGDQYEQYF. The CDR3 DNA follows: TGCGCCAGCAGCTTCCAGCGGGGGGATCAATACGAGCAGTACTTC. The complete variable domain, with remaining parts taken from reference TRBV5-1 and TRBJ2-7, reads KAGVTQTPRYLIKTRGQQVTLSCSPISGHRSVSWYQQTPGQGLQFLFEYFSETQRNKGNFPGRFSGRQFSNSRSEMNVSTLELGDSALYLCASSFQRGDQYEQYFGPGTRLTVT.

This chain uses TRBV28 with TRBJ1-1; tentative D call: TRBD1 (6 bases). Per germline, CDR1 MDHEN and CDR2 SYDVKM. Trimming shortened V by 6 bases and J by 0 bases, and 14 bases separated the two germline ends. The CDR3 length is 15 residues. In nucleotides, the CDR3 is TGTGCCAGCAGCCCTGCAGGGGTTCTGAACACTGAAGCTTTCTTT. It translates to CASSPAGVLNTEAFF.

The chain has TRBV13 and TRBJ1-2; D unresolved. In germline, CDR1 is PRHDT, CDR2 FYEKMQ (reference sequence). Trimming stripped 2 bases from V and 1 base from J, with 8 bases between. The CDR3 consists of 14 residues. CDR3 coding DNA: TGTGCCAGCAGCTTACAGGCCCTTAACTATGGCTACACCTTC. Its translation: CASSLQALNYGYTF.

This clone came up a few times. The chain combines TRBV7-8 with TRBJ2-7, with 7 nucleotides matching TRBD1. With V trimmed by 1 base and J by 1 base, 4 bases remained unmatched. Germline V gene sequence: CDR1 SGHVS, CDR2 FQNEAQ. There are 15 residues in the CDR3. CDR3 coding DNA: TGTGCCAGCAGCTTAGGTGACAGGGAGTCCTACGAGCAGTACTTC. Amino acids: CASSLGDRESYEQYF.

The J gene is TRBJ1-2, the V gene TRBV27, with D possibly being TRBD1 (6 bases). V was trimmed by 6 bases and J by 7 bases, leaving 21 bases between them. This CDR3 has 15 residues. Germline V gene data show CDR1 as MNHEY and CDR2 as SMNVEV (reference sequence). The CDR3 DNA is TGTGCCAGCAGATCCGGGACACAAGGCGGCGGTGGCTACACCTTC. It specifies CASRSGTQGGGGYTF.

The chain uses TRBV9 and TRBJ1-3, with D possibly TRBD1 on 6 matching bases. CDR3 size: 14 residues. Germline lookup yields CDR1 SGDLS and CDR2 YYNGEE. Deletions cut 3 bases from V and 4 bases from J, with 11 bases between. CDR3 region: CASSAAGTGNTIYF. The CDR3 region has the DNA TGTGCCAGCAGCGCCGCAGGGACAGGAAACACCATATATTTT.

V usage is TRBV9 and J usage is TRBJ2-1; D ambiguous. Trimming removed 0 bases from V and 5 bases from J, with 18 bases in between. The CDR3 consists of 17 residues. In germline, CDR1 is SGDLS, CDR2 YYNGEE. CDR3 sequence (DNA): TGTGCCAGCAGCGTAGTCCCAGAGCCGAGGTCCCACAATGAGCAGTTCTTC. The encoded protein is CASSVVPEPRSHNEQFF.

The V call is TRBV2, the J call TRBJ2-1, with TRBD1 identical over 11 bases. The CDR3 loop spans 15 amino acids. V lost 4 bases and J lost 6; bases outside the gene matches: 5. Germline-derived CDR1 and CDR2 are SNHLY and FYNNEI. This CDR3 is CASSGGQGAFNEQFF. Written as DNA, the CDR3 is TGTGCCAGCAGTGGAGGACAGGGGGCCTTCAATGAGCAGTTCTTC. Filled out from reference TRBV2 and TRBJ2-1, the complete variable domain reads EPEVTQTPSHQVTQMGQEVILRCVPISNHLYFYWYRQILGQKVEFLVSFYNNEISEKSEIFDDQFSVERPDGSNFTLKIRSTKLEDSAMYFCASSGGQGAFNEQFFGPGTRLTVL.

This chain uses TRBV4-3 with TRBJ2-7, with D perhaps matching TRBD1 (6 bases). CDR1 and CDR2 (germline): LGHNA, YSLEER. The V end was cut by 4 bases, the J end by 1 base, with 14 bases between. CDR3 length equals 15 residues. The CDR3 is CASSPARGRSYEQYF. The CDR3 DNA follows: TGCGCCAGCAGCCCCGCCAGGGGCCGGTCCTACGAGCAGTACTTC.

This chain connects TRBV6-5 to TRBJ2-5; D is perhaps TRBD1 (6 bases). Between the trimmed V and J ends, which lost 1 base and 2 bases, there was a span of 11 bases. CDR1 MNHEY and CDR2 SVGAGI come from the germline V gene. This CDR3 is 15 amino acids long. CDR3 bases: TGTGCCAGCAGTTACTATGGCAGGGGTCAAGAGACCCAGTACTTC. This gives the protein CASSYYGRGQETQYF.

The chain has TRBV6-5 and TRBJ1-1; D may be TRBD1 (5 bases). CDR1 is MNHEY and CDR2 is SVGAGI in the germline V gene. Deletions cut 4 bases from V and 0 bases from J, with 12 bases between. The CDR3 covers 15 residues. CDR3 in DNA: TGTGCCAGCAGTTTACGTGGACAATTGAACACTGAAGCTTTCTTT. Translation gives CASSLRGQLNTEAFF.

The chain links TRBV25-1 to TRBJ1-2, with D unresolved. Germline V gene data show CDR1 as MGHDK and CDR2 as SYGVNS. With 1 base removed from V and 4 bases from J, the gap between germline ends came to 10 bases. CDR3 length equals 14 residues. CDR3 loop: CASSEFEGTYGYTF. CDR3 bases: TGTGCCAGCAGTGAATTCGAGGGAACCTATGGCTACACCTTC.

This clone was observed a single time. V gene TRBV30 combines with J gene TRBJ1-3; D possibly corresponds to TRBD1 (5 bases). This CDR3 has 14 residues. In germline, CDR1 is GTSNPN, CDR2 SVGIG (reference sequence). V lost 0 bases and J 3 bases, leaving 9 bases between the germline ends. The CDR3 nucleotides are TGTGCCTGGAGTGTCTCGGGGGTTGGAAACACCATATATTTT. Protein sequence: CAWSVSGVGNTIYF.

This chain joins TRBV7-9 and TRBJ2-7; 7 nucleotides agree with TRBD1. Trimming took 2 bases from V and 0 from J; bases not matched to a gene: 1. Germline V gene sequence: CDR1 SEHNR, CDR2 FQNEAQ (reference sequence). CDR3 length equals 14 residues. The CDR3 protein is CASSLWDSSYEQYF. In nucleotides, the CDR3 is TGTGCCAGCAGCTTATGGGACAGCTCCTACGAGCAGTACTTC.

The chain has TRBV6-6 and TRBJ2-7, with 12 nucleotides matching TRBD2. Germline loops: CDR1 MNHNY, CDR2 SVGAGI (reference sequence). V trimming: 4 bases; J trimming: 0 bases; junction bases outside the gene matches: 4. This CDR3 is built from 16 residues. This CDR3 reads CASSLGLAGSSYEQYF. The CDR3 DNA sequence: TGTGCCAGCAGTTTGGGACTAGCGGGTAGCTCCTACGAGCAGTACTTC.

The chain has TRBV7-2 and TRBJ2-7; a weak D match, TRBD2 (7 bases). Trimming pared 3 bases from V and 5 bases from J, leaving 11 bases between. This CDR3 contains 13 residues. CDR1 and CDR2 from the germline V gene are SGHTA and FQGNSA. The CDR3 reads CASSLGGLNEQYF. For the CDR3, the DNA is TGTGCCAGCAGCTTGGGGGGGCTGAACGAGCAGTACTTC.

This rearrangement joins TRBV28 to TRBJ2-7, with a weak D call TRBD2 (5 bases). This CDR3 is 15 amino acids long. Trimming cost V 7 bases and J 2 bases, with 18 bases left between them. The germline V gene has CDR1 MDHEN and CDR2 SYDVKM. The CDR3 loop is CASTLTMTGTYEQYF. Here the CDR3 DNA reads TGTGCCAGCACCTTGACTATGACGGGAACCTACGAGCAGTACTTC.

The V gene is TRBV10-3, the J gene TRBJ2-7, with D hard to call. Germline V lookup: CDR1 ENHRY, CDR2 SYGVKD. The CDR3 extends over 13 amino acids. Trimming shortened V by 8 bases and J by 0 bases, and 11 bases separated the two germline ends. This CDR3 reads CAILETSSYEQYF. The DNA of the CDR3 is TGTGCCATCTTAGAGACAAGCTCCTACGAGCAGTACTTC.

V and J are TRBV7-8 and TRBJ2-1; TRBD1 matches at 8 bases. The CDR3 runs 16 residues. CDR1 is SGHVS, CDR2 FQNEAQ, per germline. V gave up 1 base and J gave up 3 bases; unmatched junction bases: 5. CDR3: CASSLVITGGYNEQFF. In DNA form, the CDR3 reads TGTGCCAGCAGCTTAGTCATCACAGGGGGCTACAATGAGCAGTTCTTC.

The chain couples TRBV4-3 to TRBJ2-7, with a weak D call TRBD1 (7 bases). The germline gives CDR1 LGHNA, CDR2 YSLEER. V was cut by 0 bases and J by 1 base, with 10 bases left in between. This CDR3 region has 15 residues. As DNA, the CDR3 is TGCGCCAGCAGCCAAGAGGCAGGGGGGTCCTACGAGCAGTACTTC. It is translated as CASSQEAGGSYEQYF.

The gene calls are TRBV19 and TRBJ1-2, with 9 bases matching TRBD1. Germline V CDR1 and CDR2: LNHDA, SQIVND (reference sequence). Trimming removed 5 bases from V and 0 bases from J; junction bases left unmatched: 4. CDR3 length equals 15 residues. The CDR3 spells CASSEGQGTNYGYTF. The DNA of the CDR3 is TGTGCCAGTAGTGAAGGACAGGGGACTAACTATGGCTACACCTTC.

CDR3 coding DNA: TGTGCCAGCAGCTTACTGCGGACAGGGAACACTGAAGCTTTCTTT. This translates into CASSLLRTGNTEAFF. V usage is TRBV7-2 and J usage is TRBJ1-1; 7 bases line up with TRBD1. The germline V gene has CDR1 SGHTA and CDR2 FQGNSA. V lost 2 bases to trimming and J lost 1 base; unmatched junction nucleotides: 4. The CDR3 sequence is 15 residues long.

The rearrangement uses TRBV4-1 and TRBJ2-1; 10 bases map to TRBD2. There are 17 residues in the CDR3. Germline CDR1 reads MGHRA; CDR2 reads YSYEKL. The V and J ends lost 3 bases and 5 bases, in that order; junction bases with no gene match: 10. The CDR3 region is CASSQISLAGVDNEQFF. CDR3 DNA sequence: TGCGCCAGCAGCCAGATAAGCCTAGCGGGAGTTGACAATGAGCAGTTCTTC.

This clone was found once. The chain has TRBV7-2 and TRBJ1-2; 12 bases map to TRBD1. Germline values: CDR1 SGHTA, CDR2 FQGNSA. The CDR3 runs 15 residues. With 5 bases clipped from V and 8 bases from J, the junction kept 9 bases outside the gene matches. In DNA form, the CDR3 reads TGTGCCAGCAGCCTGGGACAGGGGGCTTTTCGGGGCTACACCTTC. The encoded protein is CASSLGQGAFRGYTF.

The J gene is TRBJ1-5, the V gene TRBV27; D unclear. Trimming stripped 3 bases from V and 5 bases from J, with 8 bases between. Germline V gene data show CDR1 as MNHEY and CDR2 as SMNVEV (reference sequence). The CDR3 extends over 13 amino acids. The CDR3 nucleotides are TGTGCCAGCAGTTTGAAGGAGGATCAGCCCCAGCATTTT. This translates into CASSLKEDQPQHF.

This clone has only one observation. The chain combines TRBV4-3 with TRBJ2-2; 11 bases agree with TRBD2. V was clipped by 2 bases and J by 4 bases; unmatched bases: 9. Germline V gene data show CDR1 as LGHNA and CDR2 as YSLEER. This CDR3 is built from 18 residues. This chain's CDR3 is CASSQTLAGERGTGELFF. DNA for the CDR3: TGCGCCAGCAGCCAAACACTAGCGGGGGAAAGAGGCACCGGGGAGCTGTTTTTT.

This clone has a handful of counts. CDR3 coding DNA: TGTGCCAGCAGCTACACAGGGGTCAATCAGCCCCAGCATTTT. It is translated as CASSYTGVNQPQHF. The rearrangement joins TRBV7-8 to TRBJ1-5, with 7 positions matching TRBD1. J gave up 3 bases and V 4 bases, and 3 bases lay outside the gene matches. Germline CDR1 SGHVS, CDR2 FQNEAQ. This CDR3 has 14 amino acids.